This entry lists 30 T cell receptor beta chains sequenced from one sample in a study of cytomegalovirus exposure and HLA in healthy donors. The PCR used 60 Vbeta and 13 Jbeta primers. Measured with immunoSEQ multiplex PCR; TCRdb has only the in-frame clones, and not every one. Of around 50,000 clones in the sample, about 80% are singletons; the top ten hold 1.7%. Source material: PBMCs. These receptors were collected from a man between 40 and 49 years old in good health and CMV-seronegative.

The chain links TRBV5-1 to TRBJ2-5, with 11 nucleotides matching TRBD2. Germline V gives CDR1 SGHRS, CDR2 YFSETQ. V was clipped by 1 base and J by 5 bases; unmatched bases: 10. This CDR3 spans 17 amino acids. CDR3 DNA sequence: TGCGCCAGCAGCTTGACGGCTAGCGGGGGGTTTAGGGAGACCCAGTACTTC. Protein: CASSLTASGGFRETQYF.

This chain links TRBV7-8 with TRBJ2-5; tentative D call: TRBD1 (5 bases). The last part of the DNA fits TRBJ2-7 better; the J call may be wrong. Germline V lookup: CDR1 SGHVS, CDR2 FQNEAQ. This CDR3 is built from 13 residues. CDR3: CASSTLTGYEQYF. DNA of the CDR3: TGTGCCAGCAGCACCCTTACAGGCTACGAGCAGTACTTC.

This chain joins TRBV7-6 and TRBJ1-5; 9 nucleotides agree with TRBD1. The trim removed 3 bases at V and 1 base at J, leaving 7 bases unmatched. Per the germline V gene, CDR1 is SGHVS and CDR2 is FNYEAQ. The CDR3 totals 17 residues. The DNA of the CDR3 is TGTGCCAGCAGCTTGGGACAGGGCCTCCCAAGCAATCAGCCCCAGCATTTT. As protein: CASSLGQGLPSNQPQHF.

The chain employs TRBV30 and TRBJ1-5, with a possible D match to TRBD1 (5 bases). The CDR3 has 14 amino acids. Germline CDR1 and CDR2: GTSNPN and SVGIG (reference sequence). V dropped 2 bases and J dropped 4 bases, with 12 bases sitting between them. The CDR3 reads CAWSPSGGNQPQHF. CDR3 DNA sequence: TGTGCCTGGAGTCCGTCGGGGGGTAATCAGCCCCAGCATTTT.

This rearrangement joins TRBV19 to TRBJ1-1, with a tentative D call TRBD1 (6 bases). CDR3 length: 13 residues. V was shortened by 6 bases and J by 11 bases, with 19 bases between the two germline ends. Germline CDR1 is LNHDA and CDR2 is SQIVND (reference sequence). CDR3 loop: CASRAGGSNFAFF. The CDR3 DNA follows: TGTGCCAGTAGGGCGGGGGGCTCGAACTTCGCTTTCTTT.

V gene TRBV14 combines with J gene TRBJ2-7, with 8 positions matching TRBD1. Germline V gene lookup returns CDR1 SGHDN and CDR2 FVKESK. The CDR3 totals 15 residues. With 1 base clipped from V and 4 bases from J, the junction kept 6 bases outside the gene matches. The CDR3 DNA reads as TGTGCCAGCAGCCAAGTGTCCAGGGGGCAGTACGAGCAGTACGTC. Its protein is CASSQVSRGQYEQYV.

The chain has TRBV4-3 and TRBJ1-1, with D hard to call. This CDR3 is built from 15 residues. The germline V gene encodes CDR1 LGHNA and CDR2 YSLEER. V was trimmed by 4 bases and J by 0 bases, leaving 12 bases between them. This CDR3 reads CASSPRVSVNTEAFF. The CDR3 bases are TGCGCCAGCAGCCCGCGGGTCAGCGTGAACACTGAAGCTTTCTTT.

The rearrangement joins TRBV6-1 to TRBJ2-4; D is undetermined. Germline CDR1 is MNHNS and CDR2 is SASEGT. The V end was cut by 1 base, the J end by 1 base, with 11 bases between. This CDR3 has 16 residues. The CDR3 here is CASSEVSRFAKNIQYF. CDR3 nucleotides: TGTGCCAGCAGTGAAGTGAGTCGGTTCGCCAAAAACATTCAGTACTTC.

The rearrangement joins TRBV6-1 to TRBJ2-3, with a weak D call TRBD2 (5 bases). The V and J ends lost 5 bases and 5 bases respectively, with 17 bases between them. This CDR3 is built from 15 residues. CDR1 MNHNS and CDR2 SASEGT come from the germline V gene. The CDR3 DNA sequence: TGTGCCAGCAGTACCGTAGCGACCCGGGTAGATACGCAGTATTTT. Its protein is CASSTVATRVDTQYF.

The chain links TRBV7-8 to TRBJ2-5, with 7 bases that match TRBD2. CDR3 length: 21 amino acids. CDR1 SGHVS and CDR2 FQNEAQ come from the germline V gene. V lost 1 base, J lost 5 bases, and 25 bases stayed unmatched. CDR3 bases: TGTGCCAGCAGCTTAGAAGTCCGGGCCACTGCTAGCGGCCCTGTTTGGGAGACCCAGTACTTC. Protein: CASSLEVRATASGPVWETQYF.

The chain uses TRBV4-3 and TRBJ2-1; 9 bases are a match to TRBD1. The ends lost 3 bases at V and 1 base at J; junction bases unmatched: 4. Germline CDR1 reads LGHNA; CDR2 reads YSLEER. CDR3 length equals 16 residues. In DNA form, the CDR3 reads TGCGCCAGCAGCCAGGAGACAGGGGGGTCCTACAATGAGCAGTTCTTC. It translates to CASSQETGGSYNEQFF.

This clone was picked up one time. V is TRBV9 and J is TRBJ2-3, with D possibly TRBD2 on 6 matching bases. CDR1 is SGDLS and CDR2 is YYNGEE in the germline V gene. V lost 1 base to trimming and J lost 0 bases, with 9 bases between them. The CDR3 contains 15 residues. CDR3 in DNA: TGTGCCAGCAGCGTATCCGGGGGTAGCACAGATACGCAGTATTTT. Translated: CASSVSGGSTDTQYF.

The chain carries TRBV29-1 and TRBJ2-6; D is unresolved. V lost 4 bases and J lost 1, with 14 bases in between. This CDR3 region has 16 residues. From germline, CDR1 is SQVTM and CDR2 ANQGSEA. CDR3 in DNA: TGCAGCGTTGTTTTAGCCGGTAGTTCTGGGGCCAACGTCCTGACTTTC. This codes for CSVVLAGSSGANVLTF.

The chain couples TRBV19 to TRBJ2-3; 8 nucleotides line up with TRBD2. V was pared by 9 bases and J by 1 base, with 6 bases of the junction left unmatched. The CDR3 is made up of 14 amino acids. The germline CDR1 and CDR2 sequences are LNHDA and SQIVND (reference sequence). For the CDR3, the DNA is TGTGCCAGCGATAGCGGGGAGCGCACAGATACGCAGTATTTT. Translated: CASDSGERTDTQYF.

This chain joins TRBV5-6 and TRBJ1-6, with 7 nucleotides matching TRBD1. Germline CDR1 reads SGHDT; CDR2 reads YYEEEE. The CDR3 totals 15 residues. With V trimmed by 1 base and J by 6 bases, 4 bases remained unmatched. This CDR3 is CASSLSRTGNSPLHF. In DNA, the CDR3 is TGTGCCAGCAGCTTGTCGAGGACAGGTAATTCACCCCTCCACTTT.

This chain connects TRBV23-1 to TRBJ1-3, with D perhaps TRBD1 (6 bases). TRBV23-1 is sorted into the ORF group, with uncertain function. Between the trimmed V and J ends, which lost 0 bases and 2 bases, there was a span of 17 bases. The length of the CDR3 is 18 residues. DNA of the CDR3: TGCGCCAGCAGTCAATCCTTTCCCGGGACACTACCTGGAAACACCATATATTTT. Its translation: CASSQSFPGTLPGNTIYF.

The genes are TRBV4-2 and TRBJ1-1; tentative D call: TRBD1 (5 bases). Germline V gene sequence: CDR1 LGHNA, CDR2 YNFKEQ. This CDR3 comprises 12 residues. V was clipped by 5 bases and J by 11 bases, with 15 bases between them. DNA for the CDR3: TGTGCCAGCAGCAACCCGCAGGGTAGTGCTTTCTTT. Protein: CASSNPQGSAFF.

The sample holds one count of this clone. This rearrangement joins TRBV27 to TRBJ2-2; D call uncertain. Looked up from germline, CDR1 is MNHEY and CDR2 is SMNVEV (reference sequence). Trimming cost V 2 bases and J 0 bases, with 4 bases left between them. The CDR3 consists of 14 residues. The CDR3 DNA follows: TGTGCCAGCAGTTTACTAGCGAACACCGGGGAGCTGTTTTTT. This codes for CASSLLANTGELFF.

This chain links TRBV6-4 with TRBJ2-1, with 12 bases that match TRBD1. The CDR3 is 15 residues long. Per the germline V gene, CDR1 is MRHNA and CDR2 is SNTAGT. The V gene end was trimmed by 2 bases and the J gene end by 8 bases; junction bases not matched to a gene: 4. The chain's CDR3 is CASSDGTGGVYEQFF. For the CDR3, the DNA is TGTGCCAGCAGTGACGGGACAGGGGGCGTTTATGAGCAGTTCTTC.

The gene calls are TRBV5-6 and TRBJ1-5; perhaps TRBD1 as D (6 bases). Trimming stripped 1 base from V and 4 bases from J, with 12 bases between. This CDR3 is built from 15 residues. Germline values: CDR1 SGHDT, CDR2 YYEEEE. CDR3 in DNA: TGTGCCAGCAGCTTGAGAGGGGGTGGGAATCAGCCCCAGCATTTT. The encoded protein is CASSLRGGGNQPQHF.

This clone has only one observation. This chain connects TRBV7-2 to TRBJ2-5; 7 bases are a match to TRBD2. Germline CDR1 reads SGHTA; CDR2 reads FQGNSA. J gave up 4 bases and V 5 bases, and 4 bases lay outside the gene matches. The CDR3 has 13 amino acids. For the CDR3, the DNA is TGTGCCAGCAGCCCTACTAGCGTAGAGACCCAGTACTTC. Protein product: CASSPTSVETQYF.

V usage is TRBV9 and J usage is TRBJ2-6; D remains unclear. Germline V gene lookup returns CDR1 SGDLS and CDR2 YYNGEE. Between the trimmed V and J ends, which lost 0 bases and 0 bases, there was a span of 4 bases. This CDR3 comprises 15 residues. CDR3 sequence reads: CASSVAGSGANVLTF. CDR3 nucleotides: TGTGCCAGCAGCGTAGCCGGCTCTGGGGCCAACGTCCTGACTTTC.

The chain joins TRBV2 to TRBJ2-1; 9 bases agree with TRBD2. This CDR3 is 16 amino acids long. From germline, CDR1 is SNHLY and CDR2 FYNNEI. The junction had 8 bases not matched to a gene; V was cut back by 2 bases and J by 6 bases. This CDR3 reads CASSELPAGGFNEQFF. The CDR3 DNA follows: TGTGCCAGCAGTGAACTCCCAGCGGGGGGTTTCAATGAGCAGTTCTTC.

This rearrangement joins TRBV2 to TRBJ1-5, with D possibly TRBD1 on 5 matching bases. Germline-derived CDR1 and CDR2 are SNHLY and FYNNEI. The V end lost 6 bases, the J end lost 2 bases, and 14 bases lay between the germline ends. The length of the CDR3 is 15 residues. CDR3 residues: CASSDQGGGNQPQHF. In nucleotides, the CDR3 is TGTGCCAGCAGCGATCAGGGAGGGGGCAATCAGCCCCAGCATTTT.

This clone was detected a few times. The chain joins TRBV6-5 to TRBJ1-6; 8 bases agree with TRBD1. Germline trimming cut 6 bases from V and 8 bases from J; bases unmatched to any gene: 6. The CDR3 sequence is 14 residues long. Germline V CDR1 and CDR2: MNHEY, SVGAGI. The CDR3: CASRLATGDSPLHF. The CDR3, as DNA: TGTGCCAGCAGGCTAGCGACAGGGGATTCACCCCTCCACTTT.

The chain combines TRBV15 with TRBJ2-1; a weak D match, TRBD2 (6 bases). Germline V lookup: CDR1 LNHNV, CDR2 YYDKDF (reference sequence). The CDR3 sequence is 13 residues long. V lost 3 bases to trimming and J lost 7 bases, with 10 bases between them. CDR3 sequence (DNA): TGTGCCACCAGCAGCAGACTAGAGAATGAGCAGTTCTTC. Translating it yields CATSSRLENEQFF.

The CDR3 sequence: CASSQENVATQPQHF. CDR3 in DNA: TGCGCCAGCAGCCAAGAAAACGTCGCTACTCAGCCCCAGCATTTT. The chain couples TRBV4-1 to TRBJ1-5; no reliable D call. The germline V and J ends were trimmed by 0 bases and 6 bases, with 12 bases remaining between them. The CDR3 has 15 residues. Germline V gives CDR1 MGHRA, CDR2 YSYEKL.

The V gene is TRBV4-1, the J gene TRBJ1-6, with 7 bases aligning to TRBD1. Per the germline V gene, CDR1 is MGHRA and CDR2 is YSYEKL. The V and J ends lost 0 bases and 15 bases, in that order; junction bases with no gene match: 14. This CDR3 spans 16 amino acids. This CDR3 reads CASSQDPGTAELFLHF. The CDR3 DNA reads as TGCGCCAGCAGCCAAGACCCCGGGACAGCCGAGTTGTTCCTCCACTTT.

Of note for this clone: The junction differs from germline at one of its ends, possibly a read error. V is TRBV5-1 and J is TRBJ1-1; D might be TRBD1 (5 bases). From germline, CDR1 is SGHRS and CDR2 YFSETQ. This CDR3 spans 13 amino acids. In nucleotides, the CDR3 is TGCACCAGCAGCTTGGGGGGAGGGGATAAAGCTTTCTTT. Encoded protein: CTSSLGGGDKAFF.

V and J are TRBV7-2 and TRBJ1-5, with a weak D call TRBD1 (5 bases). Per the germline V gene, CDR1 is SGHTA and CDR2 is FQGNSA. Deletions cut 5 bases from V and 0 bases from J, with 20 bases between. The CDR3 sequence is 18 residues long. This chain's CDR3 is CASSPSGRAFTSNQPQHF. As DNA, the CDR3 is TGTGCCAGCAGCCCTAGTGGCAGGGCCTTCACTAGCAATCAGCCCCAGCATTTT.